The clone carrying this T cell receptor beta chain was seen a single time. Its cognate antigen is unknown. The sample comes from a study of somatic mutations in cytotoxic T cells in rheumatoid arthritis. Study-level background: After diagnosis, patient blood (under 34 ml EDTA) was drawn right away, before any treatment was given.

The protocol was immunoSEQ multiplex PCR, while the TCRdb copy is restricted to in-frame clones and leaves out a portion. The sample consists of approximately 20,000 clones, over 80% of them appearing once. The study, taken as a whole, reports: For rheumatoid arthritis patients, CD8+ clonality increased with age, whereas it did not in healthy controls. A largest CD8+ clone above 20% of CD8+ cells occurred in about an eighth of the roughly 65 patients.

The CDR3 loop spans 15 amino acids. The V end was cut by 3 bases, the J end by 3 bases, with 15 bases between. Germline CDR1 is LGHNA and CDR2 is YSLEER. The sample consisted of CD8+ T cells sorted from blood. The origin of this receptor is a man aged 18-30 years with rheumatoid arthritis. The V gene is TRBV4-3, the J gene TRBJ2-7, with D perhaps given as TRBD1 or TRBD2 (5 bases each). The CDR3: CASSQNSGPLYEQYF. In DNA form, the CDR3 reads TGCGCCAGCAGCCAGAACTCGGGACCCCTCTACGAGCAGTACTTC.